Listed here are 8 T cell receptor beta chains from one sample, sequenced in a study of T cells in Graves' hyperthyroidism and ophthalmopathy (dated by TCRdb to about 2019). The method behind the library was multiplex PCR. The listed sequencing device is Illumina HiSeq 2000. TCR beta CDR3 regions were amplified from RNA transcripts. For the first round of RT-PCR on the TCR CDR3, the HTBI primer set was used together with the Qiagen OneStep RT-PCR kit. TCRdb handled the public reads itself, with Q25 trimming in fastp and clone calling in MiXCR, and kept productive beta chains. Identical CDR3 proteins give one entry, which carries the most common genes and DNA. The sample table contains over 650,000 distinct CDR3 sequences; only one count was recorded for about 45% of them. The ten largest make up 7% to 7.5% of the sample. Sequencing was carried out using peripheral blood or thyroid tissue (not recorded which). Receptor source: an adult man with Graves' disease, either hyperthyroidism or ophthalmopathy (not recorded which).

J is TRBJ2-2 and V is TRBV7-8; either TRBD1 or TRBD2 may supply D (5 bases each). V lost 5 bases, J lost 0 bases, and 10 bases lay in between. The germline gives CDR1 SGHVS, CDR2 FQNEAQ. The CDR3 is 15 residues long. The DNA of the CDR3 is TGTGCCAGCAGCGACCGGGACGCGAACACCGGGGAGCTGTTTTTT. Translating gives CASSDRDANTGELFF. The full variable domain, its missing parts supplied by reference TRBV7-8 and TRBJ2-2, is GAGVSQSPRYKVAKRGQDVALRCDPISGHVSLFWYQQALGQGPEFLTYFQNEAQLDKSGLPSDRFFAERPEGSVSTLKIQRTQQEDSAVYLCASSDRDANTGELFFGEGSRLTVL.

A few counts support this clonotype. At one end, the junction sequence differs from germline, possibly due to a read error. This chain uses TRBV10-3 with TRBJ1-1, with 7 bases that match TRBD1. The CDR3 length is 13 residues. The germline CDR1 and CDR2 sequences are ENHRY and SYGVKD. This CDR3 is CASSRYRDSEAFF. CDR3 DNA sequence: TGTGCCAGCAGTCGCTACCGGGACAGTGAAGCTTTCTTT.

This clonotype appeared a few times. A much larger clone differs from this one at a single base, so this may be a read error. The chain links TRBV2 to TRBJ1-4, with D unclear. The germline V gene encodes CDR1 SNHLY and CDR2 FYNNEI. V lost 4 bases and J lost 2, with 8 bases in between. This CDR3 has 14 amino acids. Here the CDR3 reads CASSGVGTNEKLFF. CDR3 bases: TGTGCCAGCAGTGGCGTGGGTACTAATGAAAAACTGTTTTTT.

The gene calls are TRBV20-1 and TRBJ1-4; D remains ambiguous. V was shortened by 0 bases and J by 7 bases, with 9 bases between the two germline ends. Germline lookup yields CDR1 DFQATT and CDR2 SNEGSKA (reference sequence). This CDR3 region has 13 residues. CDR3 residues: CSARDNQREKLFF. The CDR3 nucleotides are TGCAGTGCTAGAGATAATCAACGTGAAAAACTGTTTTTT.

The chain carries TRBV29-1 and TRBJ1-1; 7 bases line up with TRBD1. This CDR3 comprises 13 residues. Germline V gives CDR1 SQVTM, CDR2 ANQGSEA. Trimming took 4 bases from V and 7 from J; bases not matched to a gene: 9. The DNA of the CDR3 is TGCAGCGTTGGGGGCAGGGGGGCCGGTGAAGCTTTCTTT. This encodes CSVGGRGAGEAFF.

This clonotype was observed a handful of times. The rearrangement links TRBV20-1 to TRBJ2-5, with unresolved D. Germline lookup yields CDR1 DFQATT and CDR2 SNEGSKA (reference sequence). Trimming removed 4 bases from V and 5 bases from J, with 14 bases in between. The CDR3 length is 13 residues. The CDR3 region has the DNA TGCAGTGCTAAGGGAACCCCCCAGGAGACCCAGTACTTC. Protein sequence: CSAKGTPQETQYF.

The chain links TRBV25-1 to TRBJ1-1; D not resolved. Per germline, CDR1 MGHDK and CDR2 SYGVNS. CDR3 length: 12 residues. The CDR3 region is CARDSGNTEAFF. CDR3 in DNA: TGTGCTAGAGATTCCGGGAACACTGAAGCTTTCTTT.

A few counts support this clonotype. The chain has TRBV5-1 and TRBJ2-5; no firm D call. Trimming left V 6 bases short and J 2 bases short, with 5 bases between. Germline lookup yields CDR1 SGHRS and CDR2 YFSETQ. The CDR3 spans 11 residues. The DNA for the CDR3 is TGCGCCAGCATGGAGCAAGAGACCCAGTACTTC. Its protein is CASMEQETQYF.